Listed here is a single T cell receptor beta chain. Its target is not known. These data come from a study of chemoradiotherapy in HPV16-positive cancers. Study-level results: For HPV16-positive patients, expanding HPV-responsive T cells associated with longer recurrence-free survival. Only two HPV16-positive patients supplied the functional HPV-specificity definition.

CDR1 is SGHAT, CDR2 FQDESV, per germline (reference sequence). V was cut by 1 base and J by 8 bases, with 8 bases left in between. The CDR3 totals 12 residues. Assay: immunoSEQ multiplex PCR; the TCRdb copy retains only in-frame clones and omits some. The sample includes about 5,600 clones, roughly 82% of them seen just once. The chain uses TRBV11-1 and TRBJ1-1; D may be TRBD1 (5 bases). The material sequenced was tumor tissue, taken from a patient who underwent chemoradiotherapy. The receptor comes from a human donor with HPV-associated anogenital cancer. CDR3 residues: CASSLGPGEAFF. As DNA, the CDR3 is TGTGCCAGCAGCTTAGGCCCAGGGGAAGCTTTCTTT.